A selection of T cell receptor beta chains follows, all from one sample in a study of T cell responses to AZD1222 COVID-19 vaccine. The repertoire was sequenced with immunoSEQ multiplex PCR; TCRdb's copy has only in-frame clones and lacks some. The repertoire has roughly 51,000 clones, roughly nine tenths of them found once; the top ten carry approximately 15%. Material: peripheral blood, obtained 28 days after the second AZD1222 dose. These receptors were obtained from an adult who received the AZD1222 COVID-19 vaccine. Each CDR3 is given with its conserved first and last residue. A D gene is named only where the DNA matches it firmly. Some rows mark clone size as missing; the rest say once, few, many or name a class of expanded clone.

CASSQVEAGLAGEQFF TGCGCCAGCAGCCAAGTTGAAGCGGGACTAGCGGGGGAGCAGTTCTTC TRBV4-3 TRBD2 NA TRBJ2-1
CASSLAGVQYF TGTGCCAGCAGCTTAGCAGGGGTGCAGTACTTC TRBV11-3 NA NA TRBJ2-7
CSVVGIGSYEQYF TGCAGCGTTGTAGGGATTGGCTCCTACGAGCAGTACTTC TRBV29-1 NA few TRBJ2-7
CASSLGRAPTGDTQYF TGCGCCAGCAGCTTGGGGCGGGCGCCCACGGGAGATACGCAGTATTTT TRBV5-1 NA NA TRBJ2-3
CASSPGQNYGYTF TGTGCCAGCAGCCCGGGTCAGAACTATGGCTACACCTTC TRBV14 NA NA TRBJ1-2
CATRSSRVSGELFF TGTGCCACCCGATCGTCCAGGGTTAGCGGGGAGCTGTTTTTT TRBV24-1 NA NA TRBJ2-2
CATTSGMGNEQFF TGTGCCACCACTAGCGGGATGGGCAATGAGCAGTTCTTC TRBV6-5 TRBD2 NA TRBJ2-1
CSASSPGGGNQPQHF TGCAGTGCTAGTTCCCCTGGGGGCGGCAATCAGCCCCAGCATTTT TRBV20-1 NA NA TRBJ1-5
CASSLATQDRGRTDTQYF TGTGCCAGCAGCTTAGCCACCCAAGACAGGGGGAGGACAGATACGCAGTATTTT TRBV11-2 TRBD1 NA TRBJ2-3
CASSLGGEKEETQYF TGTGCCAGCAGCTTAGGGGGGGAGAAAGAAGAGACCCAGTACTTC TRBV11-3 NA NA TRBJ2-5
CASSLGAGDSYEQYF TGTGCCAGCAGCTTAGGGGCAGGGGACTCCTACGAGCAGTACTTC TRBV11-3 NA NA TRBJ2-7
CASSRRRTELSYGYTF TGTGCCAGCAGCAGGAGACGGACAGAGTTAAGCTATGGCTACACCTTC TRBV13 NA NA TRBJ1-2
CASRGQGKTQYF TGTGCCAGCAGGGGACAGGGGAAGACCCAGTACTTC TRBV5-6 TRBD1 few TRBJ2-5
CASSQDIQVVRPQHF TGCGCCAGCAGCCAAGATATACAGGTTGTTCGGCCCCAGCATTTT TRBV4-1 NA NA TRBJ1-5
CASSLAFRDRETDTQYF TGTGCCAGCAGCTTAGCGTTCAGGGACAGGGAAACAGATACGCAGTATTTT TRBV7-2 TRBD1 NA TRBJ2-3
CASSLQGGNTIYF TGTGCCAGCAGCTTACAAGGGGGAAACACCATATATTTT TRBV7-2 NA NA TRBJ1-3
CASTRSRSANEKLFF TGTGCCAGCACCCGGTCCCGGAGTGCTAATGAAAAACTGTTTTTT TRBV6-5 NA NA TRBJ1-4
CACRASNGQPQHF TGTGCCTGTCGCGCCTCAAACGGTCAGCCCCAGCATTTT TRBV30 NA NA TRBJ1-5
CASSPQRGQNQPQHF TGTGCCAGTAGTCCCCAAAGGGGGCAGAATCAGCCCCAGCATTTT TRBV19 TRBD1 NA TRBJ1-5
CASSQDTPKLATNTGELFF TGTGCCAGCAGCCAAGATACCCCGAAACTAGCGACGAACACCGGGGAGCTGTTTTTT TRBV3-1/TRBV3-2 TRBD2 NA TRBJ2-2
CAWRSGQGNEKLFF TGTGCCTGGAGGTCGGGACAGGGTAATGAAAAACTGTTTTTT TRBV30 TRBD1 NA TRBJ1-4
CAWNGEEGSKPQHF TGTGCCTGGAACGGAGAAGAGGGCTCTAAGCCCCAGCATTTT TRBV30 NA NA TRBJ1-5
CASSYGGAESNYGYTF TGTGCCAGCAGTTACGGCGGGGCAGAGTCTAACTATGGCTACACCTTC TRBV6-6 NA NA TRBJ1-2
CAYQDGNSNQPQHF TGTGCCTATCAGGACGGTAATAGCAATCAGCCCCAGCATTTT TRBV30 NA NA TRBJ1-5
CASSPPEDTQYF TGTGCCAGCAGCCCCCCCGAGGATACGCAGTATTTT TRBV13 NA NA TRBJ2-3
CASSARGTPQLSGNTIYF TGCGCCAGCAGCGCCCGCGGGACACCACAACTCTCTGGAAACACCATATATTTT TRBV5-1 NA NA TRBJ1-3
CASTSRGDSYNSPLHF TGTGCCAGTACTTCGAGGGGAGACTCCTATAATTCACCCCTCCACTTT TRBV19 NA NA TRBJ1-6
CASSEGQWTGELFF TGTGCCAGCAGTGAAGGGCAGTGGACCGGGGAGCTGTTTTTT TRBV2 NA NA TRBJ2-2
CASSPDTAYEQYF TGTGCCAGCTCACCAGACACTGCCTACGAGCAGTACTTC TRBV18 NA NA TRBJ2-7
CASSVGQSTDTQYF TGTGCCAGCAGCGTGGGACAGTCCACAGATACGCAGTATTTT TRBV11-3 TRBD1 NA TRBJ2-3
CASSSGTVGSGNTIYF TGTGCCAGCAGCTCCGGGACAGTCGGCTCTGGAAACACCATATATTTT TRBV5-4 TRBD1 NA TRBJ1-3
CASSLYAGTVKNIQYF TGTGCCAGCAGCTTATATGCCGGGACTGTAAAAAACATTCAGTACTTC TRBV11-2 NA once TRBJ2-4
CASSQLGEGVSYEQYF TGTGCCAGCAGCCAACTGGGGGAGGGGGTCTCCTACGAGCAGTACTTC TRBV16 NA once TRBJ2-7
CATATLADAVRTQYF TGTGCCACCGCGACCTTAGCGGATGCAGTTCGGACCCAGTACTTC TRBV11-3 NA NA TRBJ2-5
CASSLQGTSTDTQYF TGCGCCAGCAGCTTACAGGGTACTAGCACAGATACGCAGTATTTT TRBV5-1 NA NA TRBJ2-3
CASSQGEDRDGSDTQYF TGCGCCAGCAGCCAAGGAGAAGACAGGGATGGTTCAGATACGCAGTATTTT TRBV4-3 TRBD1 NA TRBJ2-3
CASSQDRLPSYEQYF TGTGCCAGCAGCCAAGATAGACTACCCTCCTACGAGCAGTACTTC TRBV4-2 NA NA TRBJ2-7
CASSPGVTGGWEAFF TGTGCCAGCTCACCCGGGGTGACAGGGGGCTGGGAAGCTTTCTTT TRBV18 TRBD1 NA TRBJ1-1
CASGFGQGTEAFF TGTGCTAGTGGTTTCGGACAAGGGACTGAAGCTTTCTTT TRBV12-5 NA few TRBJ1-1
CASRETDSGGYTF TGCGCCAGCAGGGAGACGGACTCGGGTGGCTACACCTTC TRBV5-1 NA NA TRBJ1-2
CASSQYIREGPGANVLTF TGTGCCAGCAGTCAGTATATTCGGGAGGGCCCTGGGGCCAACGTCCTGACTTTC TRBV11-3 TRBD2 NA TRBJ2-6
CASSFGETQYF TGTGCCAGCAGCTTCGGCGAGACCCAGTACTTC TRBV11-3 NA NA TRBJ2-5
CASSWGNTNTGELFF TGTGCCAGCTCGTGGGGGAACACGAACACCGGGGAGCTGTTTTTT TRBV2 NA NA TRBJ2-2
CASSSGQGRWGTDTQYF TGTGCCAGCAGTTCCGGACAGGGAAGGTGGGGCACAGATACGCAGTATTTT TRBV27 TRBD1 NA TRBJ2-3
CASSLMGVQSGSPLHF TGCGCCAGCAGCTTGATGGGGGTTCAATCCGGTTCACCCCTCCACTTT TRBV5-1 NA NA TRBJ1-6
CASSQCKQGRGNTEAFF TGCGCCAGCAGTCAATGTAAGCAGGGGAGGGGGAACACTGAAGCTTTCTTT TRBV23-1 NA NA TRBJ1-1
CASSQDQAGYLNTGELFF TGCGCCAGCAGCCAAGATCAGGCGGGGTACCTTAACACCGGGGAGCTGTTTTTT TRBV4-1 NA NA TRBJ2-2
CASSSTTRQGKPQHF TGTGCCAGCAGCTCCACAACCCGACAGGGAAAGCCCCAGCATTTT TRBV7-2 TRBD1 NA TRBJ1-5
CASSGLAGFDEQFF TGTGCCAGCAGCGGACTAGCGGGTTTCGATGAGCAGTTCTTC TRBV2 TRBD2 NA TRBJ2-1
CASSQGGTEAFF TGTGCCAGCAGCCAGGGGGGCACTGAAGCTTTCTTT TRBV11-3 TRBD1 NA TRBJ1-1
CASSPKGSRETQYF TGTGCCAGCAGCCCGAAGGGGAGTAGGGAGACCCAGTACTTC TRBV6-5 NA NA TRBJ2-5
CATSGHHQETQYF TGTGCCACCAGTGGGCACCACCAAGAGACCCAGTACTTC TRBV24-1 NA NA TRBJ2-5
CASSLGPFEETQYF TGTGCCAGCAGCTTAGGCCCGTTCGAGGAGACCCAGTACTTC TRBV7-2 NA NA TRBJ2-5
CASSAAGSGNQPQHF TGTGCCAGCAGTGCGGCAGGGAGTGGCAATCAGCCCCAGCATTTT TRBV2 NA NA TRBJ1-5
CSGWGETEAFF TGCAGCGGTTGGGGGGAAACTGAAGCTTTCTTT TRBV20-1 NA NA TRBJ1-1